This T cell receptor beta chain was sequenced in a study of T cell responses to AZD1222 COVID-19 vaccine. Study-level background: Pooling of second doses given at about 4 or about 12 weeks was done. Overall study results and limits: Repertoires in all cases were sampled only once the peak T cell response had passed. Donors, mostly white British, included more females; clonal diversity was possibly underestimated.

Only in-frame clones appear in the TCRdb table, and some are missing; sequencing was by immunoSEQ multiplex PCR. Here the sample spans about 130,000 clones, 87% being singletons. This CDR3 spans 13 amino acids. Trimming took 2 bases from V and 7 from J, leaving 12 bases between them. Germline values: CDR1 SGHTA, CDR2 FQGNSA. For this clone: The antigen remains unidentified.

Here the sequenced sample was peripheral blood, taken on day 0 of AZD1222 vaccination. V gene TRBV7-2 combines with J gene TRBJ2-7; D uncertain. This TCR was sampled from an adult in good health. CDR3 nucleotides: TGTGCCAGCAGCTTATCCGTTTTGGGGGAGCAGTACTTC. This translates into CASSLSVLGEQYF.